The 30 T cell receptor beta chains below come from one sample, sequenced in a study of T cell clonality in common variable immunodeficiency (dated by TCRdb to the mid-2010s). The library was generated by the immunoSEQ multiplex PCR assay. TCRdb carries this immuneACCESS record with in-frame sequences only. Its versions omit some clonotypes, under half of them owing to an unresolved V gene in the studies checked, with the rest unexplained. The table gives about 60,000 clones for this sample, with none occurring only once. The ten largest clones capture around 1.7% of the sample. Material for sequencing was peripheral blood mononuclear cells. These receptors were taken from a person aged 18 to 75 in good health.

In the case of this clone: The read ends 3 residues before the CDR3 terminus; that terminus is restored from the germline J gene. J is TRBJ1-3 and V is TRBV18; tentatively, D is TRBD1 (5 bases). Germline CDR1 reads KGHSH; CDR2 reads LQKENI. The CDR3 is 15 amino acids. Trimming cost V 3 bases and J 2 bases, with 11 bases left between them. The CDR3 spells CASSPAGLTGNTIYF. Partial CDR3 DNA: TGTGCCAGCTCACCGGCGGGGCTAACTGGAAACACC.

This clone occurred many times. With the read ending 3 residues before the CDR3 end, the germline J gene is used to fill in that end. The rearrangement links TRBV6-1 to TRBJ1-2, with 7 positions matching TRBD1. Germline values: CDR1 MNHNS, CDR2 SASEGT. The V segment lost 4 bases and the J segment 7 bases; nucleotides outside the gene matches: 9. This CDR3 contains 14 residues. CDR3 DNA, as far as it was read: TGTGCCAGCAGTGGGGGGGACAGCGAGGTTGGC. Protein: CASSGGDSEVG. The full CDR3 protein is CASSGGDSEVGYTF.

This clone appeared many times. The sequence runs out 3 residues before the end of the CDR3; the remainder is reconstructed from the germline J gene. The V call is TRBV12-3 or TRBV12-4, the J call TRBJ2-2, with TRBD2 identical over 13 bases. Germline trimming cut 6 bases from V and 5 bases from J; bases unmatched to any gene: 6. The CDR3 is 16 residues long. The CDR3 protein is CASSKLAGGWTGELFF. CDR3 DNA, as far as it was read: TGTGCCAGCAGCAAACTAGCGGGGGGGTGGACCGGGGAG.

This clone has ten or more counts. The CDR3 bases that were read are TGTGCCAGAAGCTATATGCAAGGGGGCGGGAATGGC. This translates into CARSYMQGGGNG. In full, the CDR3 reads CARSYMQGGGNGYTF. The chain joins TRBV5-3 to TRBJ1-2; 7 nucleotides agree with TRBD1. The CDR3 end lies 3 residues beyond the end of the read and is filled in from the germline J gene. TRBV5-3 is an open reading frame, and its role is uncertain. This CDR3 comprises 15 residues. V lost 3 bases, J lost 6 bases, and 11 bases stayed unmatched.

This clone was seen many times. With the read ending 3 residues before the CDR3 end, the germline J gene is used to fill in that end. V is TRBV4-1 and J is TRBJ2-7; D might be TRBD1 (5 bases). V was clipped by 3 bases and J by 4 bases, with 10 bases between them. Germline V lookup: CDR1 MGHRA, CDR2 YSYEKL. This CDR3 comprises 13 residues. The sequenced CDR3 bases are TGCGCCAGCAGCCATGGGGCAGGTTACGAG. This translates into CASSHGAGYE. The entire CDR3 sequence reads CASSHGAGYEQYF.

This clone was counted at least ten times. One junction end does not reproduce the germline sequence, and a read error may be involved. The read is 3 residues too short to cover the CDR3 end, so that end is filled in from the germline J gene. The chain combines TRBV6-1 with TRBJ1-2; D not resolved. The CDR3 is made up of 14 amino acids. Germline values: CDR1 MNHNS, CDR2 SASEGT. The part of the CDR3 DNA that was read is TGTGCCAGCAGGGAAGGCGGGCTGGGCTATGGC. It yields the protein CASREGGLGYG. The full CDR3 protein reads CASREGGLGYGYTF.

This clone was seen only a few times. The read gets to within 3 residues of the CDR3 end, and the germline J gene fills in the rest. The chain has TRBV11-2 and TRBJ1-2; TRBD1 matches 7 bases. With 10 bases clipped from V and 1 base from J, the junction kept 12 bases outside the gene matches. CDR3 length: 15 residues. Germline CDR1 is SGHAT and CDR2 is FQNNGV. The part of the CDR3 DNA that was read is TGTGCCACCGTCGGACAGGACGTAATTAACTATGGC. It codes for CATVGQDVINYG. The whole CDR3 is CATVGQDVINYGYTF.

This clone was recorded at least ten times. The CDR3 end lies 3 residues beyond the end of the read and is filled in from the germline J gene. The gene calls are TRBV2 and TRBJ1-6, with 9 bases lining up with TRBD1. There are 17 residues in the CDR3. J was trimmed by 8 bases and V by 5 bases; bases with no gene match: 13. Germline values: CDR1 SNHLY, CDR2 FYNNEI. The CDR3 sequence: CASSLRWDRAGDSPLHF. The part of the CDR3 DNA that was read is TGTGCCAGCAGTCTCAGATGGGACAGGGCCGGGGATTCACCC.

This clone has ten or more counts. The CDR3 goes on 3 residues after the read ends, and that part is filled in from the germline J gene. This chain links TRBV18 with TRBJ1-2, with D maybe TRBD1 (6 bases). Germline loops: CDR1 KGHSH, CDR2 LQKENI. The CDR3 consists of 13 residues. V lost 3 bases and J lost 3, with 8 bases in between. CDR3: CASSPNRDYGYTF. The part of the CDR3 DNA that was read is TGTGCCAGCTCACCGAACAGGGACTATGGC. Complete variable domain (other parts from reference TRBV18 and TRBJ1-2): NAGVMQNPRHLVRRRGQEARLRCSPMKGHSHVYWYRQLPEEGLKFMVYLQKENIIDESGMPKERFSAEFPKEGPSILRIQQVVRGDSAAYFCASSPNRDYGYTFGSGTRLTVV.

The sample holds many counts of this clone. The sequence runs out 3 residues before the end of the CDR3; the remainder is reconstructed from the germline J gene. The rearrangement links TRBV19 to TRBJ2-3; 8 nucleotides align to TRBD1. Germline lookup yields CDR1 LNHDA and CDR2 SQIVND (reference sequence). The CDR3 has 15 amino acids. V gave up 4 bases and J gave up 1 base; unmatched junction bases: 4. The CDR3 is CASSTTGGGTDTQYF. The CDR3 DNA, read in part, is TGTGCCAGTAGTACCACAGGGGGTGGCACAGATACG.

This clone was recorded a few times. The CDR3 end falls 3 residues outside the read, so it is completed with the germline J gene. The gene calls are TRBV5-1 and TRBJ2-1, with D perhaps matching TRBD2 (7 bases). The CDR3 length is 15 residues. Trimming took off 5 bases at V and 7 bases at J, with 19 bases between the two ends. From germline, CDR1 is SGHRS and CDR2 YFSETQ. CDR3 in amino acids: CASSSWGGAFNEQFF. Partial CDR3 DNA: TGCGCCAGCAGTTCTTGGGGGGGGGCCTTTAATGAG. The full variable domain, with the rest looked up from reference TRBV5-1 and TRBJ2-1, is KAGVTQTPRYLIKTRGQQVTLSCSPISGHRSVSWYQQTPGQGLQFLFEYFSETQRNKGNFPGRFSGRQFSNSRSEMNVSTLELGDSALYLCASSSWGGAFNEQFFGPGTRLTVL.

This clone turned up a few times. The DNA read from the CDR3 is TGTGCCAGCAGCCAAGATTCCGGGACTAGAAGCGCTACG. Translating gives CASSQDSGTRSAT. The CDR3, in full, reads CASSQDSGTRSATQYF. J is TRBJ2-3 and V is TRBV7-3; 8 bases map to TRBD2. The CDR3 is cut off 3 residues early in the read; its end comes from the germline J gene. This CDR3 is built from 16 residues. The ends lost 5 bases at V and 8 bases at J; junction bases unmatched: 15. The germline CDR1 and CDR2 sequences are SGHTA and FQGTGA.

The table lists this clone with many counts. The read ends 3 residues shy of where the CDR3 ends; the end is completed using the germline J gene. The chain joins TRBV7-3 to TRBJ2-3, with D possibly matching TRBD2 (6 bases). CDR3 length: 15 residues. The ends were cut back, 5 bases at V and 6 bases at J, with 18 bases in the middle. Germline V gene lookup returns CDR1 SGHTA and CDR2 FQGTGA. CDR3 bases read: TGTGCCAGCAGCCCCCACCTCACTAGCTGGGATACG. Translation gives CASSPHLTSWDT. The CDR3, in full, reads CASSPHLTSWDTQYF.

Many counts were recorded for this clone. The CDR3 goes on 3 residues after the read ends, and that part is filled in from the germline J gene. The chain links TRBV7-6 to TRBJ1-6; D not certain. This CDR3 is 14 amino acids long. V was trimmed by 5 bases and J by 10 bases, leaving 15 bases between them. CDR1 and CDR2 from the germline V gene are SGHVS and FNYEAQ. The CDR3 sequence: CASSPMAGSSPLHF. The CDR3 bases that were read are TGTGCCAGCAGCCCAATGGCGGGGAGCTCACCC.

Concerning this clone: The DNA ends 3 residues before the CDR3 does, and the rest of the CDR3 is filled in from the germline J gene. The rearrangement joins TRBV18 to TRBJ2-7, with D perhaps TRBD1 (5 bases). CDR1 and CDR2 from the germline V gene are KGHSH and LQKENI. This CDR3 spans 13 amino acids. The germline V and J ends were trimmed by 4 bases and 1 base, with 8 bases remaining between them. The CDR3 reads CASSQGRSYEQYF. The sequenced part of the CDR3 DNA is TGTGCCAGCTCACAGGGGCGGTCCTACGAG.

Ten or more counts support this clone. Partial CDR3 DNA: TGCAGCGCAGGGAAACAAGATACG. Translating gives CSAGKQDT. The full CDR3 sequence reads CSAGKQDTQYF. V usage is TRBV29-1 and J usage is TRBJ2-3; D may be TRBD1 (5 bases). The sequence runs out 3 residues before the end of the CDR3; the remainder is reconstructed from the germline J gene. V lost 7 bases to trimming and J lost 5 bases, with 10 bases between them. CDR3 length equals 11 residues. The germline V gene has CDR1 SQVTM and CDR2 ANQGSEA.

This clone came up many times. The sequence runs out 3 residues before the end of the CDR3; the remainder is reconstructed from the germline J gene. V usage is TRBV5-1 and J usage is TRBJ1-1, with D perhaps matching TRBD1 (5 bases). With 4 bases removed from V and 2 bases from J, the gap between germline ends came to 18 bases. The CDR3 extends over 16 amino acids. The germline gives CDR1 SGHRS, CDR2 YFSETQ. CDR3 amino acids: CASSTSYRGFNTEAFF. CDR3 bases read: TGCGCCAGCAGCACCTCTTATAGGGGATTTAACACTGAA.

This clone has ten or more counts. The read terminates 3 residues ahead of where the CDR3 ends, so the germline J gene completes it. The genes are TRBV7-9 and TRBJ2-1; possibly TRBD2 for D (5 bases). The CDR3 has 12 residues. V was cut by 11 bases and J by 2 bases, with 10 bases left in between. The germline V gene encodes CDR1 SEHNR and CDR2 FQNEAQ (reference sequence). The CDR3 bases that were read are TGTGCCTTGGGAGCGGCCTACAATGAG. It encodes CALGAAYNE. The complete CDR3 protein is CALGAAYNEQFF.

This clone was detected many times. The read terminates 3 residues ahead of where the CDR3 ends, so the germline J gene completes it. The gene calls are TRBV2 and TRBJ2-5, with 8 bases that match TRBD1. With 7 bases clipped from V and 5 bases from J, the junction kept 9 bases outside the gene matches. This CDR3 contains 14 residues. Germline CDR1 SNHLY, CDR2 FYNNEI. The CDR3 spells CASIDRGLGETQYF. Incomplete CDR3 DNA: TGTGCCAGCATCGACAGGGGTTTGGGGGAGACC.

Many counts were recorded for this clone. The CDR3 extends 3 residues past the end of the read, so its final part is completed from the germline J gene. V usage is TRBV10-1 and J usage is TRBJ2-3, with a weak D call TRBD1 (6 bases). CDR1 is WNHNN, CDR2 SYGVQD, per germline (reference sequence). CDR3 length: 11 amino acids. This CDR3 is CASSGTGPQYF. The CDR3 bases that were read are TGCGCCAGCAGTGGTACAGGGCCG.

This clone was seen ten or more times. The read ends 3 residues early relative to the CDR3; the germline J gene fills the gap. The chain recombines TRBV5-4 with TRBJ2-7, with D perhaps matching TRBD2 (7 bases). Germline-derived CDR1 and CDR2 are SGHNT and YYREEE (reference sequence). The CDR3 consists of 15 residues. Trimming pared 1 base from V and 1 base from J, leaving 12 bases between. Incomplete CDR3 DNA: TGTGCCAGCAGCTTGAAGGGGGAGGGGTCCTACGAG. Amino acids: CASSLKGEGSYE. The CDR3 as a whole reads CASSLKGEGSYEQYF.

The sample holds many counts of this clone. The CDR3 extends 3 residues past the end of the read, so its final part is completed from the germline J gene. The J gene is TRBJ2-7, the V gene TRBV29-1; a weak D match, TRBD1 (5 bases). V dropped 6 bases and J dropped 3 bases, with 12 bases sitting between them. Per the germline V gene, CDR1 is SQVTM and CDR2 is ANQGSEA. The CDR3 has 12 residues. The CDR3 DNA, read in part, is TGCAGCGTCGATGGGCAGGGCTACGAG. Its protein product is CSVDGQGYE. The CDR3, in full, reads CSVDGQGYEQYF.

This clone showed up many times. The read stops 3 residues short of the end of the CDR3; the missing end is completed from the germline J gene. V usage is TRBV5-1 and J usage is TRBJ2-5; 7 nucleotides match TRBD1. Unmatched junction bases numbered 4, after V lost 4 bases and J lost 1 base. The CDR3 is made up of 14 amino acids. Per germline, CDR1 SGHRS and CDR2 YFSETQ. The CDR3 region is CASSPGTAQETQYF. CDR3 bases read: TGCGCCAGCAGCCCGGGGACAGCCCAAGAGACC.

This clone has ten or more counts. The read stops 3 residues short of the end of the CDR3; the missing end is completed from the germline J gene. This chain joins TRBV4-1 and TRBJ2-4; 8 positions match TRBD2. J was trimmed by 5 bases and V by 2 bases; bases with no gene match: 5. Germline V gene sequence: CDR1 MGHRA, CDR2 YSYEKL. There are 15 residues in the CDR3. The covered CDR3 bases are TGCGCCAGCAGCCAACTGGGACTAGGTGAAAACATT. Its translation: CASSQLGLGENI. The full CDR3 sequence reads CASSQLGLGENIQYF.

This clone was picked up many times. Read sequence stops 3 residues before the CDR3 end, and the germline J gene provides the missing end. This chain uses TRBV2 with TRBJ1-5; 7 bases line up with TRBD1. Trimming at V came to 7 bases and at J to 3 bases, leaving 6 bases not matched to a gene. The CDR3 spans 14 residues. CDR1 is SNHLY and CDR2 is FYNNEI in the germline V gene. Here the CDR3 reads CASTLGQFNQPQHF. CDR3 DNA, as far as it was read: TGTGCCAGCACCTTGGGACAGTTCAATCAGCCC.

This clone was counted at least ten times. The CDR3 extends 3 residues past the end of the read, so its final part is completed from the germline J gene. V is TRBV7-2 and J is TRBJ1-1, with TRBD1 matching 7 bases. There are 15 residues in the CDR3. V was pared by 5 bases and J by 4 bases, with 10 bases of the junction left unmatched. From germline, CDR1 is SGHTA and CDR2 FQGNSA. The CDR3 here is CASSRYPTGSTEAFF. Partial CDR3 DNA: TGTGCCAGCAGCCGATACCCGACAGGGAGCACTGAA. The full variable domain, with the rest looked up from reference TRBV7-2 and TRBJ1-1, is GAGVSQSPSNKVTEKGKDVELRCDPISGHTALYWYRQSLGQGLEFLIYFQGNSAPDKSGLPSDRFSAERTGGSVSTLTIQRTQQEDSAVYLCASSRYPTGSTEAFFGQGTRLTVV.

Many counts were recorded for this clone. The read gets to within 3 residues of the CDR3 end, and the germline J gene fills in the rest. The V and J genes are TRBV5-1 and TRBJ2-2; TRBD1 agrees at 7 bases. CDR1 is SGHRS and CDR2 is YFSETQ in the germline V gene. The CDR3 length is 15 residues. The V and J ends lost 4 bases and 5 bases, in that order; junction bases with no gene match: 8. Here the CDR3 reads CASSTGVQPTGELFF. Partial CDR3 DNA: TGCGCCAGCAGCACAGGGGTTCAACCAACCGGGGAG.

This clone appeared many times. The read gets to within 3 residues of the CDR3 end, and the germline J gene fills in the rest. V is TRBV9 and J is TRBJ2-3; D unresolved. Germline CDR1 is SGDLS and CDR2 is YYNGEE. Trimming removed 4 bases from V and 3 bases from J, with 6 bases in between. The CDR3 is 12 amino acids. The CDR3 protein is CASSPSTDTQYF. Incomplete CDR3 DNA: TGTGCCAGCAGCCCTAGTACAGATACG.

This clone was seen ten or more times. The DNA read from the CDR3 is TGTGCCAGTAGTAGCGGGGCGGGAGGTTCCTACAATGAG. This translates into CASSSGAGGSYNE. The CDR3 in full is CASSSGAGGSYNEQFF. The chain recombines TRBV19 with TRBJ2-1, with TRBD2 identical over 8 bases. The CDR3 end lies 3 residues beyond the end of the read and is filled in from the germline J gene. V lost 4 bases, J lost 1 base, and 6 bases stayed unmatched. The CDR3 covers 16 residues. Germline-derived CDR1 and CDR2 are LNHDA and SQIVND (reference sequence). Full variable domain (remainder filled in from reference TRBV19 and TRBJ2-1): DGGITQSPKYLFRKEGQNVTLSCEQNLNHDAMYWYRQDPGQGLRLIYYSQIVNDFQKGDIAEGYSVSREKKESFPLTVTSAQKNPTAFYLCASSSGAGGSYNEQFFGPGTRLTVL.

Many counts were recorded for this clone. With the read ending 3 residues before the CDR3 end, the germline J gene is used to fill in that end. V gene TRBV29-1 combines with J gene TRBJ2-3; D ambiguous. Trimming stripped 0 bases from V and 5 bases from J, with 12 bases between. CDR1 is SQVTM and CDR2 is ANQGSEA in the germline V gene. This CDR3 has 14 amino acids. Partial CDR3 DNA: TGCAGCGTTGAAGATGTCCAGGTGGGAGATACG. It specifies CSVEDVQVGDT. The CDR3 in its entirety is CSVEDVQVGDTQYF.